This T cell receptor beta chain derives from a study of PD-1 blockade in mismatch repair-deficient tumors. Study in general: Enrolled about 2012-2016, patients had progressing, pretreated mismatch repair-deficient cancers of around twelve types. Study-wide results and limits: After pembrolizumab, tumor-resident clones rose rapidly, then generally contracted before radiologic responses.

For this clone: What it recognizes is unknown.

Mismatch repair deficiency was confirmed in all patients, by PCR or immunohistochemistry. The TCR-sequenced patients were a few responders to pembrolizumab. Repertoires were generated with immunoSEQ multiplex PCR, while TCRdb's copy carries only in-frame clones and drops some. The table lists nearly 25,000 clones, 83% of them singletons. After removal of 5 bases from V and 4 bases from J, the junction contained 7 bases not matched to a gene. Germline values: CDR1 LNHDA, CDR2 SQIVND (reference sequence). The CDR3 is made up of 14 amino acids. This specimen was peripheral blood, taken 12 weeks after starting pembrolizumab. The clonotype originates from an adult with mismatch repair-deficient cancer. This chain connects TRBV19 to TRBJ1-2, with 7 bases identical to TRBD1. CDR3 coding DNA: TGTGCCAGTAGTTTCCGGGACAGTTTCTATGGCTACACCTTC. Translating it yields CASSFRDSFYGYTF.